This T cell receptor beta chain was identified in a study of HIV-infected children after antiretroviral therapy interruption. Study overall: Children's median ages were about 9.5 years and 8 years by group. Recorded EBV and CMV exposure existed for most children. Weeks 0, 48 and 150 were sampled under continuous treatment.

Deletions cut 4 bases from V and 0 bases from J, with 12 bases between. CDR1 is SGHTA, CDR2 FQGNSA, per germline. The CDR3 is 15 residues long. The TCR library was built from RNA with a 3' RACE protocol and unique molecular identifiers. Each CDR3 protein is one row after TCRdb ran MiXCR on the 3' RACE reads. This table has about 46,000 distinct CDR3 sequences, approximately 4% appearing once. The sample's treatment: PENTA 11 planned treatment interruption arm or continuous ART arm. At least 24 weeks of at least three-drug ART, in children 2 to 15 years. This clonotype was counted many times. This sample comprised CD45RA+ CD4+ T cells from PBMCs, pooled from several time points, obtained from a donor given antiretroviral therapy, either interrupted or continuous. Noted subset: naive CD4+ CD45RA+ CD45RO- T cells. This TCR was sampled from a pool of human donors with HIV. The chain carries TRBV7-2 and TRBJ1-2, with D possibly matching TRBD1 (6 bases). CDR3 in DNA: TGTGCCAGCAGCTCCCGACAGGCCGCTAACTATGGCTACACCTTC. It specifies CASSSRQAANYGYTF.